Listed below are T cell receptor beta chains from one sample, sequenced in a study of metastatic and nonmetastatic thyroid tumors. Via MiXCR, TCRdb re-called the PCR reads. The sample records 75,000 to 95,000 clones, about 12% being singletons. Sequenced: blood. The receptors stem from a female donor with papillary thyroid cancer or a benign thyroid nodule (not recorded which). Some clones in this sample may be carry-over from other donors' samples. Both conserved end residues are part of each CDR3. Fields, in order: J gene, D gene, clone size, V gene, CDR3 protein, CDR3 DNA. The D gene is left open where the match is weak. The size of a clone is reported for some rows only, either as once, few or many, or as a class for expanded clones.

TRBJ1-1 TRBD1 - TRBV7-9 CASSRGQGTTEAFF TGTGCCAGCAGCCGCGGACAGGGGACCACTGAAGCTTTCTTT
TRBJ2-7 TRBD2 many TRBV29-1 CSVGWGGSYEQYF TGCAGCGTTGGTTGGGGGGGGTCCTACGAGCAGTACTTC
TRBJ2-7 - many TRBV27 CASTPRGSQRDEQYF TGTGCCAGCACCCCTCGAGGGTCCCAGAGAGACGAGCAGTACTTC
TRBJ1-4 - many TRBV3-1 CASSLKGGYEKLFF TGTGCCAGCAGCCTCAAGGGGGGGTATGAAAAACTGTTTTTT
TRBJ2-5 - - TRBV20-1 CSARDEGETQYF TGCAGTGCTAGAGATGAGGGGGAGACCCAGTACTTC
TRBJ2-1 - many TRBV27 CASSFLIYNEQFF TGTGCCAGCAGTTTTTTGATCTACAATGAGCAGTTCTTC
TRBJ2-7 TRBD1 many TRBV4-1 CASSPDRGDYEQYF TGCGCCAGCAGCCCGGACAGGGGTGATTACGAGCAGTACTTC
TRBJ2-2 - many TRBV7-2 CASSAVGAVTGELFF TGTGCCAGCAGCGCGGTGGGAGCAGTCACCGGGGAGCTGTTTTTT
TRBJ1-2 TRBD1 - TRBV5-5 CASTPTGSNGYTF TGTGCCAGCACCCCGACAGGGAGTAACGGCTACACCTTC
TRBJ2-3 - - TRBV5-4 CASTYPVGADTQYF TGTGCCAGCACCTACCCCGTGGGGGCAGATACGCAGTATTTT
TRBJ1-1 - few TRBV12-3/TRBV12-4 CASSPTTHNTEAFF TGTGCCAGCAGCCCCACTACCCATAACACTGAAGCTTTCTTT
TRBJ1-6 - - TRBV20-1 CSARDGHLPNSPLHF TGCAGTGCTAGAGATGGGCATTTGCCTAATTCACCCCTCCACTTT
TRBJ2-7 - - TRBV11-3 CASSLGRGAYEQYF TGTGCCAGCAGCTTAGGCAGGGGGGCTTACGAGCAGTACTTC
TRBJ2-7 - many TRBV2 CASSVTLYEQYF TGTGCCAGCAGCGTCACTTTATACGAGCAGTACTTC
TRBJ1-2 - many TRBV20-1 CSARENTF TGCAGTGCTAGAGAAAACACCTTC
TRBJ1-1 - many TRBV9 CASSVGGQMNTEAFF TGTGCCAGCAGCGTAGGAGGGCAGATGAACACTGAAGCTTTCTTT
TRBJ2-7 TRBD1 many TRBV5-4 CASSLAGQGTYEQYF TGTGCCAGCAGCTTGGCGGGACAGGGAACCTACGAGCAGTACTTC
TRBJ2-2 - many TRBV7-9 CASSLGTGELFF TGTGCCAGCAGCTTAGGGACCGGGGAGCTGTTTTTT